This TCR beta chain was profiled in a study of regulatory T cells in long-lasting Graves disease. The time point: newly diagnosed GD, antithyroid drugs for less than 3 months. Construction of the TCR library relied on RNA isolated from PBMCs. This clonotype was recorded only once. Its specificity is not known. This may stem from a read error, because a much larger clone lies one nucleotide away. The study's findings and limits: Persistent patients shared more public clonotypes (approximately 2,900) than new patients (roughly 970).

HTBI primers from iRepertoire and Arm-PCR of CDR3 regions yielded the TCR beta libraries. Using its own MiXCR run on the multiplex PCR reads, TCRdb lists one record per CDR3 protein. Of roughly 560,000 distinct CDR3 sequences in the sample, around 12% were seen once. The same sample was also studied in work on T cells in Graves' hyperthyroidism and ophthalmopathy. That source adds: The HTBI set primed first-round TCR CDR3 RT-PCR.

The sequence was obtained from a woman in her twenties or thirties with Graves disease. Material: peripheral blood mononuclear cells (PBMCs), obtained at new diagnosis, from a patient treated with antithyroid drugs.

The CDR3 DNA reads as TGCAGCGTTGGAGATGTGGGCCTCAATGAGCAGTTCTTC. This translates into CSVGDVGLNEQFF. This chain links TRBV29-1 with TRBJ2-1, with unresolved D. The germline V gene encodes CDR1 SQVTM and CDR2 ANQGSEA. Trimming shortened V by 4 bases and J by 6 bases, and 13 bases separated the two germline ends. The CDR3 has 13 amino acids.